Listed below are T cell receptor beta chains from one sample, sequenced in a study of cytomegalovirus exposure and HLA in healthy donors. Using immunoSEQ multiplex PCR, the repertoire was profiled, and TCRdb retains in-frame clones only, with some absent. The data contain 130,000 or so clones, approximately 69% of them singletons. Material: PBMCs. Source of these receptors: a man aged 35-49 years in good health and CMV-seropositive. Both conserved end residues are part of each CDR3.

J: TRBJ2-6
V: TRBV11-3
CDR3: CASSLGQGGGANVLTF

J: TRBJ1-2
V: TRBV7-2
CDR3: CASRYRDRGDGYTF

J: TRBJ1-2
V: TRBV7-9
CDR3: CASSLVAGGRNGYTF

J: TRBJ2-7
V: TRBV12-5
CDR3: CASGLGTGGYEQYF

J: TRBJ2-1
V: TRBV4-1
CDR3: CASSQGRASGIRYNEQFF

J: TRBJ2-6
V: TRBV5-1
CDR3: CASSYRGSGANVLTF

J: TRBJ2-2
V: TRBV6-5
CDR3: CASRGTGGTGELFF

J: TRBJ1-6
V: TRBV6-1
CDR3: CASSSTPGYNSPLHF

J: TRBJ2-7
V: TRBV6-5
CDR3: CASRPPGSYEQYF

J: TRBJ1-2
V: TRBV5-6
CDR3: CASSFYRRGRNYGYTF

J: TRBJ1-2
V: TRBV6-5
CDR3: CASSSTGGVNYGYTF

J: TRBJ1-1
V: TRBV10-1
CDR3: CARNAGWSTEAFF

J: TRBJ2-4
V: TRBV4-1
CDR3: CASSQGLAGVENIQYF

J: TRBJ2-2
V: TRBV7-7
CDR3: CASSPGTDTGELFF

J: TRBJ2-7
V: TRBV9
CDR3: CASSSRESGGSWYEQYF

J: TRBJ1-2
V: TRBV28
CDR3: CASRGGPGYTF

J: TRBJ2-7
V: TRBV28
CDR3: CASRRSTDGSYEQYF

J: TRBJ2-5
V: TRBV10-3
CDR3: CAISEPQAGGASIFQETQYF

J: TRBJ2-5
V: TRBV5-1
CDR3: CASRERGGPETQYF

J: TRBJ2-7
V: TRBV15
CDR3: CATSREEEAQYF

J: TRBJ1-3
V: TRBV30
CDR3: CAWSVRGDTIYF

J: TRBJ2-6
V: TRBV5-6
CDR3: CASSFPGSGANVLTF

J: -
V: TRBV5-4
CDR3: CASSLWKGQGSYEQYF